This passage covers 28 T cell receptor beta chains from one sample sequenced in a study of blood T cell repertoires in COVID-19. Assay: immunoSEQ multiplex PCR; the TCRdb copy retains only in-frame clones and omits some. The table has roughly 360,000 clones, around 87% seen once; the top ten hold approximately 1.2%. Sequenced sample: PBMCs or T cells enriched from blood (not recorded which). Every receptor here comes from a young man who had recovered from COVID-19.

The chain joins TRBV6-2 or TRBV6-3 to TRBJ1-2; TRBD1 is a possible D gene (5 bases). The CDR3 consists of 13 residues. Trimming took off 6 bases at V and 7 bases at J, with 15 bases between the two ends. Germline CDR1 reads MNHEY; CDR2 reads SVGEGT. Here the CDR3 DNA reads TGTGCCAGCAGCCCCGGCCAGGGTGGTGGCTACACCTTC. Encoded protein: CASSPGQGGGYTF.

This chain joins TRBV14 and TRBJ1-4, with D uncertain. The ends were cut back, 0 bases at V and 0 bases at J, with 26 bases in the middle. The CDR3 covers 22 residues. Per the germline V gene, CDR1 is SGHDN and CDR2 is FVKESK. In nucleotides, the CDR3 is TGTGCCAGCAGCCAAGATTATTTATCTTTCGGGGATTTAAGTTCAACTAATGAAAAACTGTTTTTT. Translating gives CASSQDYLSFGDLSSTNEKLFF.

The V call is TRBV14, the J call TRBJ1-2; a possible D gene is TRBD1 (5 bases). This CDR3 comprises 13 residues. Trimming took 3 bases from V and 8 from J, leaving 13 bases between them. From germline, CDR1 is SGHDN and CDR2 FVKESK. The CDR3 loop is CASSHPNGGGYTF. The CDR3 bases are TGTGCCAGCAGCCACCCCAACGGGGGAGGCTACACCTTC.

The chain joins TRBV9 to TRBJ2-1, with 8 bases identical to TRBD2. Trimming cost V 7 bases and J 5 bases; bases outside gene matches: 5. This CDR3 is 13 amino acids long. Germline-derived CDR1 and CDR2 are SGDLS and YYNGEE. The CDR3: CASGGLANNEQFF. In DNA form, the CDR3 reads TGTGCCAGCGGAGGACTAGCCAACAATGAGCAGTTCTTC.

CDR3 region: CASSLRLAGLHTGELFF. CDR3 bases: TGTGCCAGCAGCTTGCGGCTAGCGGGGCTCCACACCGGGGAGCTGTTTTTT. This chain joins TRBV5-4 and TRBJ2-2; 9 bases line up with TRBD2. With V trimmed by 1 base and J by 3 bases, 7 bases remained unmatched. Germline V gives CDR1 SGHNT, CDR2 YYREEE (reference sequence). The CDR3 length is 17 residues.

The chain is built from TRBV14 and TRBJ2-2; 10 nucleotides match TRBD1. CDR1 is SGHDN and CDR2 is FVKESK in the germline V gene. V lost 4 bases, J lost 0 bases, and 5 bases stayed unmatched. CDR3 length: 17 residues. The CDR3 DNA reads TGTGCCAGCAGCCGGGACAGGGGAGCCACGAACACCGGGGAGCTGTTTTTT. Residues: CASSRDRGATNTGELFF.

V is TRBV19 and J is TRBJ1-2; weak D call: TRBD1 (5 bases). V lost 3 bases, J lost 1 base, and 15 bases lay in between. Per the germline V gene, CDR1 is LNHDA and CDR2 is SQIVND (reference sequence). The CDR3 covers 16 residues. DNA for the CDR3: TGTGCCAGTAGTATGGTCCGACGGCAGGGTAACTATGGCTACACCTTC. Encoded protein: CASSMVRRQGNYGYTF. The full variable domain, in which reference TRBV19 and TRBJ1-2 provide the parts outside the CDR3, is DGGITQSPKYLFRKEGQNVTLSCEQNLNHDAMYWYRQDPGQGLRLIYYSQIVNDFQKGDIAEGYSVSREKKESFPLTVTSAQKNPTAFYLCASSMVRRQGNYGYTFGSGTRLTVV.

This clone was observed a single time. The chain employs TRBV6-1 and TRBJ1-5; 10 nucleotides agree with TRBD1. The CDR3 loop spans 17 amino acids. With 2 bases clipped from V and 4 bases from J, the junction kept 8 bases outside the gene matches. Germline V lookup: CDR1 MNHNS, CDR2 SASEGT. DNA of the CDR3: TGTGCCAGCAGTGAATGGACAGGGGGGGAATCTAATCAGCCCCAGCATTTT. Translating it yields CASSEWTGGESNQPQHF.

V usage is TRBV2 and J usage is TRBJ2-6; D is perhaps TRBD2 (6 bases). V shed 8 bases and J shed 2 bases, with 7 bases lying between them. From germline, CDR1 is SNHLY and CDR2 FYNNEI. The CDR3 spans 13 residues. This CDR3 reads CASRGTGANVLTF. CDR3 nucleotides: TGTGCCAGCCGGGGGACTGGGGCCAACGTCCTGACTTTC.

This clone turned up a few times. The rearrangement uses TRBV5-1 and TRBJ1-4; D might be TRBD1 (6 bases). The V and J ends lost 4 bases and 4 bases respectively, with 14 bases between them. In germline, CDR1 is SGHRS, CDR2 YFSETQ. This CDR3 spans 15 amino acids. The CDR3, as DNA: TGCGCCAGCAGCATACAGGGTGGCGGTAATGAAAAACTGTTTTTT. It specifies CASSIQGGGNEKLFF.

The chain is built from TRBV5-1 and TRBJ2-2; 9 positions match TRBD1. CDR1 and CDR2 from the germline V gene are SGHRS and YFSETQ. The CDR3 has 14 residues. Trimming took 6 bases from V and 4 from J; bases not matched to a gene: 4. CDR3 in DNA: TGCGCCAGCATGGGACAGGGCATCACCGGGGAGCTGTTTTTT. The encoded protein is CASMGQGITGELFF. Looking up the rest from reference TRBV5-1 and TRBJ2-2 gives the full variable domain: KAGVTQTPRYLIKTRGQQVTLSCSPISGHRSVSWYQQTPGQGLQFLFEYFSETQRNKGNFPGRFSGRQFSNSRSEMNVSTLELGDSALYLCASMGQGITGELFFGEGSRLTVL.

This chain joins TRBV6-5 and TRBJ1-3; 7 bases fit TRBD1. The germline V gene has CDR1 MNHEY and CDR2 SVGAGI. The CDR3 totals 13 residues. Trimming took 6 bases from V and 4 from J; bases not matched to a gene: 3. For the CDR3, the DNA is TGTGCCAGCAGGGAGACAGGGGGAAACACCATATATTTT. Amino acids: CASRETGGNTIYF.

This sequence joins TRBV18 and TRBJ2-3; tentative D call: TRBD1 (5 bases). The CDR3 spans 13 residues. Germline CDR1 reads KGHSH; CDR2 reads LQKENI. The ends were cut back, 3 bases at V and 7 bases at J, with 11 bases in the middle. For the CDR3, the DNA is TGTGCCAGCTCACCGACAGACTCTAATACGCAGTATTTT. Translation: CASSPTDSNTQYF.

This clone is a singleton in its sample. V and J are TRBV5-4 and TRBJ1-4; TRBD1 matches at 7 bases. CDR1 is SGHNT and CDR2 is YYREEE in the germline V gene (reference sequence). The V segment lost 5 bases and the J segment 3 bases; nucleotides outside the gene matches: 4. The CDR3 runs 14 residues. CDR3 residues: CASRPGQSNEKLFF. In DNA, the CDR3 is TGTGCCAGCAGACCGGGACAGTCTAATGAAAAACTGTTTTTT.

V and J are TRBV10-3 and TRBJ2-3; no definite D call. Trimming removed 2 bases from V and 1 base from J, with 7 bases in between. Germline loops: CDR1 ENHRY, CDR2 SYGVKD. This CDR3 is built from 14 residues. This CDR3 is CAISEPPGTDTQYF. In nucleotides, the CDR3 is TGTGCCATCAGTGAGCCCCCGGGCACAGATACGCAGTATTTT.

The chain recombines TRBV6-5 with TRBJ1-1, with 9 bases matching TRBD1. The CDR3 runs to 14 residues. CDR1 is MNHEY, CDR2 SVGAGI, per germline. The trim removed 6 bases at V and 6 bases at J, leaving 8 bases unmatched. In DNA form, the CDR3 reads TGTGCCAGCAGCCGACAGGGGGATTGGGCTGAAGCTTTCTTT. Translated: CASSRQGDWAEAFF.

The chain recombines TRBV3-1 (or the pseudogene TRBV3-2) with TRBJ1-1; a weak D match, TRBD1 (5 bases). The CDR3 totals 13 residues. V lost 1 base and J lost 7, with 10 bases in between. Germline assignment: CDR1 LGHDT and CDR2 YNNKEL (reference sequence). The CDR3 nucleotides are TGTGCCAGCAGCCAAGCTACAGGAGTTGAAGCTTTCTTT. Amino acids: CASSQATGVEAFF.

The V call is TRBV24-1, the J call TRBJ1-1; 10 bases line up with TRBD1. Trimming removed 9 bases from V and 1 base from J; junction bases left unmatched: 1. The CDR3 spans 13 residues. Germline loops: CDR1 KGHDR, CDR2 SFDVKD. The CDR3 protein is CATRDRGNTEAFF. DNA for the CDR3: TGTGCCACCCGGGACAGGGGGAACACTGAAGCTTTCTTT.

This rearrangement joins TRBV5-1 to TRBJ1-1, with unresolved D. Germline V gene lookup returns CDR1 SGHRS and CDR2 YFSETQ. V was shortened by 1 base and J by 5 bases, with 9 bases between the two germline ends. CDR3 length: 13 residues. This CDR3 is CASSLSRETEAFF. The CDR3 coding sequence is TGCGCCAGCAGCTTGTCTCGAGAGACTGAAGCTTTCTTT.

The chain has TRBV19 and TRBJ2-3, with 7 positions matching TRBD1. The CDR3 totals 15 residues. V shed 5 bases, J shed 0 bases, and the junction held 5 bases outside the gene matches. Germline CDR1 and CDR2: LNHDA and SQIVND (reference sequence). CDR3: CASSPRQGSTDTQYF. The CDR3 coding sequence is TGTGCCAGTAGTCCGAGACAGGGCAGCACAGATACGCAGTATTTT.

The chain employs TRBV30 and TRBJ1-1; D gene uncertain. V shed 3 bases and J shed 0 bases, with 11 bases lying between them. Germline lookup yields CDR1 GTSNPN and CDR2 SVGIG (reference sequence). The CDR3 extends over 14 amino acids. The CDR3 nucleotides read TGTGCCTGGAGCCCCCCCCGGGTGAACACTGAAGCTTTCTTT. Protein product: CAWSPPRVNTEAFF.

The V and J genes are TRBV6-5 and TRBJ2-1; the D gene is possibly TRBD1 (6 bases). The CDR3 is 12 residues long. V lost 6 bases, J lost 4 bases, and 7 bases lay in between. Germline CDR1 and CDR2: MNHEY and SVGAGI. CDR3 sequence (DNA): TGTGCCAGCAGGGGACAATACAATGAGCAGTTCTTC. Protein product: CASRGQYNEQFF.

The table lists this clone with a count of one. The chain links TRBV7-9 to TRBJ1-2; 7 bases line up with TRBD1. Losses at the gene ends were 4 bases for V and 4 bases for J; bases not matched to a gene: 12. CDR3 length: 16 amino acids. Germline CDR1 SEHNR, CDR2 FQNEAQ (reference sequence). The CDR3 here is CASSSVDGTVFYGYTF. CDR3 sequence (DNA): TGTGCCAGCAGCTCAGTCGACGGGACAGTTTTCTATGGCTACACCTTC.

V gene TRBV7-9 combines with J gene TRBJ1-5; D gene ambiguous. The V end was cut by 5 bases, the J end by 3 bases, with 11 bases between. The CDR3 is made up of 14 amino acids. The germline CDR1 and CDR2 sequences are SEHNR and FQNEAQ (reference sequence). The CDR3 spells CASSVSQYNQPQHF. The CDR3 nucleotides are TGTGCCAGCAGCGTTTCACAGTACAATCAGCCCCAGCATTTT. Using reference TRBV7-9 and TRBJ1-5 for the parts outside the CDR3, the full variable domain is DTGVSQNPRHKITKRGQNVTFRCDPISEHNRLYWYRQTLGQGPEFLTYFQNEAQLEKSRLLSDRFSAERPKGSFSTLEIQRTEQGDSAMYLCASSVSQYNQPQHFGDGTRLSIL.

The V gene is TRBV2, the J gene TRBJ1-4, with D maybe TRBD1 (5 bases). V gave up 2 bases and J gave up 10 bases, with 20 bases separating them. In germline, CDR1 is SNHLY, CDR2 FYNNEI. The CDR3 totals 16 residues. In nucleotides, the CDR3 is TGTGCCAGCAGTGAAATCTATGGGGGGAAAACGCGAAAACTGTTTTTT. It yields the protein CASSEIYGGKTRKLFF. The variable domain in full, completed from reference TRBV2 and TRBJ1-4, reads EPEVTQTPSHQVTQMGQEVILRCVPISNHLYFYWYRQILGQKVEFLVSFYNNEISEKSEIFDDQFSVERPDGSNFTLKIRSTKLEDSAMYFCASSEIYGGKTRKLFFGSGTQLSVL.

The CDR3 region has the DNA TGCGCCAGCAGCAGTGAGGGACATCCCTACGAGCAGTACTTC. Its protein is CASSSEGHPYEQYF. J is TRBJ2-7 and V is TRBV5-1, with D perhaps matching TRBD1 (6 bases). This CDR3 spans 14 amino acids. V was shortened by 4 bases and J by 2 bases, with 13 bases between the two germline ends. Germline V gives CDR1 SGHRS, CDR2 YFSETQ.

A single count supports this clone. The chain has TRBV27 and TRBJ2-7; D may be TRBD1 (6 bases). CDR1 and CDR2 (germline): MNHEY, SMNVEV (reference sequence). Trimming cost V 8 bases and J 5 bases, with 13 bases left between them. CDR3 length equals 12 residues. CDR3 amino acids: CASGRQVHEQYF. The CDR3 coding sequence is TGTGCCAGCGGAAGACAGGTTCACGAGCAGTACTTC.

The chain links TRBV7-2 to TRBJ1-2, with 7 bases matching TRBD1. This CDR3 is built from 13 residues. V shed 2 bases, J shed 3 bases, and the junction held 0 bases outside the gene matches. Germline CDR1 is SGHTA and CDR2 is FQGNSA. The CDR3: CASSLQGDYGYTF. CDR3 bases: TGTGCCAGCAGCTTACAGGGGGACTATGGCTACACCTTC.